The subject of this entry is one T cell receptor beta chain. What it binds is not known. Profiled with immunoSEQ multiplex PCR; TCRdb holds only in-frame clones, not every one. Of under 4,000 clones listed, 82% are singletons. V was pared by 2 bases and J by 4 bases, with 0 bases of the junction left unmatched. The CDR3 is 13 residues long. CDR1 SGHRS and CDR2 YFSETQ come from the germline V gene. The data belong to a study of immune evolution from preneoplasia to lung adenocarcinoma. General study results and limits: Highest clonality occurred in KRAS-mutant, not EGFR-mutant or double wild-type, nodules. Clonality was highest in normal lung, lower in later-stage lesions apparently. Normal lung had the highest top T cell clone frequencies.

Each case's diagnosis was confirmed by two pathologists on H&E. The sample was FFPE invasive lung adenocarcinoma tissue. This receptor was identified in a person aged 70 to 85 with invasive lung adenocarcinoma. V gene TRBV5-1 combines with J gene TRBJ2-7; 10 nucleotides match TRBD2. CDR3 in amino acids: CASSLLAGYEQYF. As DNA, the CDR3 is TGCGCCAGCAGCTTACTAGCGGGATACGAGCAGTACTTC.